The 17 T cell receptor beta chains below were found in one sample sequenced in a study of shared clonotypes between healthy human individuals. The table came from immunoSEQ multiplex PCR; TCRdb's copy has only in-frame clones and leaves some out. This table holds around 700,000 clones, about three quarters found once. The sample taken for sequencing was memory CD4+ T cells sorted from blood. This sample's subset: CD45RA-negative fraction. Receptors originate from a woman in her 30s in good health.

This sequence joins TRBV28 and TRBJ1-5, with 7 bases that match TRBD1. In germline, CDR1 is MDHEN, CDR2 SYDVKM. V gave up 0 bases and J gave up 0 bases; unmatched junction bases: 8. CDR3 length: 18 residues. In nucleotides, the CDR3 is TGTGCCAGCAGTTTATGGGGGACAGCCAGGTATAGCAATCAGCCCCAGCATTTT. It translates to CASSLWGTARYSNQPQHF. Full variable domain (remainder filled in from reference TRBV28 and TRBJ1-5): DVKVTQSSRYLVKRTGEKVFLECVQDMDHENMFWYRQDPGLGLRLIYFSYDVKMKEKGDIPEGYSVSREKKERFSLILESASTNQTSMYLCASSLWGTARYSNQPQHFGDGTRLSIL.

The chain combines TRBV6-1 with TRBJ2-1, with D uncertain. The CDR3 loop spans 14 amino acids. Trimming cost V 2 bases and J 2 bases, with 7 bases left between them. Germline lookup yields CDR1 MNHNS and CDR2 SASEGT. The CDR3, as DNA: TGTGCCAGCAGTGAAAACACCGCCTACAATGAGCAGTTCTTC. Protein product: CASSENTAYNEQFF.

The chain combines TRBV28 with TRBJ1-2; maybe TRBD1 (6 bases). V gave up 6 bases and J gave up 5 bases, with 19 bases separating them. Looked up from germline, CDR1 is MDHEN and CDR2 is SYDVKM. This CDR3 comprises 15 residues. DNA for the CDR3: TGTGCCAGCAGGAGGCCAGGGGCCCTACTTTATGGCTACACCTTC. Protein sequence: CASRRPGALLYGYTF.

The chain employs TRBV30 and TRBJ2-1, with TRBD2 matching 8 bases. The CDR3 runs to 17 residues. V shed 2 bases and J 5 bases; nucleotides not matched to a gene: 14. Looked up from germline, CDR1 is GTSNPN and CDR2 is SVGIG (reference sequence). CDR3 in DNA: TGTGCCTGGAGTCGGAGGCTCAAGGGACTAGTTGACAATGAGCAGTTCTTC. It translates to CAWSRRLKGLVDNEQFF.

The chain joins TRBV28 to TRBJ1-3; 8 positions agree with TRBD1. The CDR3 is 15 amino acids. With V trimmed by 6 bases and J by 4 bases, 8 bases remained unmatched. The germline V gene encodes CDR1 MDHEN and CDR2 SYDVKM. The CDR3 region has the DNA TGTGCCAGCAGCCTTTCAGGGGGCGCCGGAAACACCATATATTTT. It codes for CASSLSGGAGNTIYF.

The DNA for the CDR3 is TGCGCCAGCAGCCCGAGGACAGGGGGCACAGATACGCAGTATTTT. This encodes CASSPRTGGTDTQYF. The chain couples TRBV5-1 to TRBJ2-3, with 9 nucleotides matching TRBD1. Germline CDR1 is SGHRS and CDR2 is YFSETQ. After removal of 4 bases from V and 1 base from J, the junction contained 4 bases not matched to a gene. This CDR3 comprises 15 residues.

CDR3: CASSLGGATTGELFF. CDR3 bases: TGCGCCAGCAGCTTGGGCGGAGCAACCACCGGGGAGCTGTTTTTT. The chain links TRBV5-1 to TRBJ2-2; unclear D gene. The CDR3 sequence is 15 residues long. V lost 0 bases and J lost 4, with 10 bases in between. Germline assignment: CDR1 SGHRS and CDR2 YFSETQ.

The V call is TRBV28, the J call TRBJ1-4; D gene ambiguous. The ends were cut back, 5 bases at V and 15 bases at J, with 19 bases in the middle. The CDR3 has 13 residues. The germline V gene encodes CDR1 MDHEN and CDR2 SYDVKM. CDR3 amino acids: CASSPPGVAGMFF. The CDR3 coding sequence is TGTGCCAGCAGTCCTCCCGGAGTAGCCGGTATGTTTTTT. The whole variable domain, filled in from reference TRBV28 and TRBJ1-4, reads DVKVTQSSRYLVKRTGEKVFLECVQDMDHENMFWYRQDPGLGLRLIYFSYDVKMKEKGDIPEGYSVSREKKERFSLILESASTNQTSMYLCASSPPGVAGMFFGSGTQLSVL.

This clone has only one observation. The V gene is TRBV10-1, the J gene TRBJ2-2; a possible D gene is TRBD2 (5 bases). The CDR3 spans 13 residues. The V and J ends lost 6 bases and 5 bases respectively, with 10 bases between them. Germline V gives CDR1 WNHNN, CDR2 SYGVQD (reference sequence). The CDR3 region is CASSPRGTGELFF. The CDR3 DNA sequence: TGCGCCAGCAGCCCTAGAGGGACCGGGGAGCTGTTTTTT.

The rearrangement uses TRBV27 and TRBJ1-2; possibly TRBD1 for D (6 bases). The germline CDR1 and CDR2 sequences are MNHEY and SMNVEV (reference sequence). The CDR3 sequence is 13 residues long. Trimming took 3 bases from V and 8 from J, leaving 13 bases between them. CDR3 residues: CASSFHREQGYTF. The CDR3 nucleotides read TGTGCCAGCAGTTTTCACAGGGAGCAGGGCTACACCTTC.

The rearrangement links TRBV5-6 to TRBJ2-2; unclear D gene. The germline V and J ends were trimmed by 4 bases and 1 base, with 11 bases remaining between them. The germline V gene has CDR1 SGHDT and CDR2 YYEEEE. The length of the CDR3 is 15 residues. The CDR3 nucleotides read TGTGCCAGCAGCCCCTCCGACCGGAACACCGGGGAGCTGTTTTTT. Its translation is CASSPSDRNTGELFF.

The rearrangement links TRBV2 to TRBJ1-3; D gene ambiguous. CDR3 length: 14 amino acids. Deletions cut 3 bases from V and 7 bases from J, with 13 bases between. Per germline, CDR1 SNHLY and CDR2 FYNNEI. The CDR3 region has the DNA TGTGCCAGCAGTGATGGTAGCCGGTCCAACACCATATATTTT. This translates into CASSDGSRSNTIYF. The whole variable domain, filled in from reference TRBV2 and TRBJ1-3, reads EPEVTQTPSHQVTQMGQEVILRCVPISNHLYFYWYRQILGQKVEFLVSFYNNEISEKSEIFDDQFSVERPDGSNFTLKIRSTKLEDSAMYFCASSDGSRSNTIYFGEGSWLTVV.

CDR3 sequence (DNA): TGTGCCAGTACCCGGTCCCCAGCTTCGAGGCAGCCACACAATCAGCCCCAGCATTTT. It specifies CASTRSPASRQPHNQPQHF. This chain connects TRBV19 to TRBJ1-5, with D hard to call. Per germline, CDR1 LNHDA and CDR2 SQIVND (reference sequence). This CDR3 spans 19 amino acids. Between the trimmed V and J ends, which lost 7 bases and 3 bases, there was a span of 28 bases.

This chain connects TRBV28 to TRBJ2-7; D remains ambiguous. The V gene's germline CDR1 is MDHEN and CDR2 SYDVKM. The CDR3 runs to 14 residues. V gave up 4 bases and J gave up 2 bases, with 12 bases separating them. CDR3 DNA: TGTGCCAGCAGTTCTAGTCAGCCGCCCTACGAGCAGTACTTC. This codes for CASSSSQPPYEQYF.

This chain connects TRBV15 to TRBJ2-7; weak D call: TRBD2 (6 bases). The CDR3 totals 14 residues. CDR1 and CDR2 from the germline V gene are LNHNV and YYDKDF (reference sequence). V gave up 0 bases and J gave up 8 bases, with 14 bases separating them. The CDR3 DNA reads as TGTGCCACCAGCAGAGATAGTGGACTACCACAGCAGTACTTC. Amino acid sequence: CATSRDSGLPQQYF.

This clone was counted a single time. The chain combines TRBV23-1 with TRBJ1-2; the D is unclear. Being an ORF, TRBV23-1 has a function that is uncertain. V lost 7 bases to trimming and J lost 8 bases, with 14 bases between them. This CDR3 has 12 residues. CDR3 coding DNA: TGCGCCAGCATCACGCCAAGAGGGGGCTACACCTTC. This translates into CASITPRGGYTF.

This sequence joins TRBV5-5 and TRBJ2-2, with D possibly being TRBD1 (6 bases). From germline, CDR1 is SGHKS and CDR2 YYEKEE (reference sequence). The ends were cut back, 1 base at V and 3 bases at J, with 10 bases in the middle. The CDR3 consists of 15 residues. The CDR3 DNA follows: TGTGCCAGCAGCTTGTCGGACAGCTACACCGGGGAGCTGTTTTTT. Residues: CASSLSDSYTGELFF.